This TCR beta chain comes out of a study of blood T cell repertoires in COVID-19. Whole-study context: Sources were T cells, B-cell-depleted T cells, or PBMCs; the material itself was cDNA or gDNA.

In the original processing: It was from reference gene primer amplification that nucleated cell counts were estimated. Assay used: immunoSEQ multiplex PCR; TCRdb lists only in-frame clones, some missing. D and trimming come from the DNA, and the V and J calls and clone size come from that table. In the table there are some 87,000 clones, about 81% of which are singletons. V was pared by 5 bases and J by 6 bases, with 10 bases between. Germline assignment: CDR1 SGHVS and CDR2 FNYEAQ. CDR3 length: 13 amino acids. The sequenced material came from peripheral blood. The gene calls are TRBV7-6 and TRBJ1-4; D remains unclear. The sequence came from a human donor in a cohort sampled during active COVID-19. The CDR3: CASSPHVDEKLFF. The DNA of the CDR3 is TGTGCCAGCAGCCCCCACGTAGATGAAAAACTGTTTTTT.